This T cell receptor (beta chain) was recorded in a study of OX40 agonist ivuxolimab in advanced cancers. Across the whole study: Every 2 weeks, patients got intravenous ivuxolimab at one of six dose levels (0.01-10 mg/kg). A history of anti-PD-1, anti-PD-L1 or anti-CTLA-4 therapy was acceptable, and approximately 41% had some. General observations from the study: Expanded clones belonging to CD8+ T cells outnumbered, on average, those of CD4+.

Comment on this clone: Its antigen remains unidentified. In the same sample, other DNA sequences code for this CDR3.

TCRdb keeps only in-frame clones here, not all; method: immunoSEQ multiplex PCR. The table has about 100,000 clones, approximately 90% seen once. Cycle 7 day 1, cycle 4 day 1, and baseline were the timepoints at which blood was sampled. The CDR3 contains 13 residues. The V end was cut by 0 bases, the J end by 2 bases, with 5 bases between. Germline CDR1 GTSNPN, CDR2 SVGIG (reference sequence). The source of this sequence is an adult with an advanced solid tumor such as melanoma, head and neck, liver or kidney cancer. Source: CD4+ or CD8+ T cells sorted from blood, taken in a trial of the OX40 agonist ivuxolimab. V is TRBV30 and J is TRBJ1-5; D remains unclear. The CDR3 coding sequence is TGTGCCTGGAGTGTACGGGGCAATCAGCCCCAGCATTTT. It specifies CAWSVRGNQPQHF.